One T cell receptor (beta chain) is described in this entry. Looked up from germline, CDR1 is SNHLY and CDR2 is FYNNEI. The CDR3 totals 15 residues. V lost 7 bases and J lost 9, with 19 bases in between. The entry originates in a study of blood T cell repertoires in COVID-19. Original handling: The authors estimated nucleated cell counts from reference gene primer amplification. Only in-frame clones appear in the TCRdb table, and some are missing; sequencing was by immunoSEQ multiplex PCR. The V and J calls and the clone size are those of that table, but D and trimming were determined from the DNA. The sample contains some 360,000 clones, about 90% of which appear only once.

The sample consisted of peripheral blood. This chain connects TRBV2 to TRBJ1-6, with D hard to call. The receptor comes from a woman aged 55-69 years with COVID-19, enrolled during active disease. The CDR3 DNA follows: TGTGCCAGCACCACTGGGCCCAGATTGGCTTCACCCCTCCACTTT. This sequence encodes CASTTGPRLASPLHF.